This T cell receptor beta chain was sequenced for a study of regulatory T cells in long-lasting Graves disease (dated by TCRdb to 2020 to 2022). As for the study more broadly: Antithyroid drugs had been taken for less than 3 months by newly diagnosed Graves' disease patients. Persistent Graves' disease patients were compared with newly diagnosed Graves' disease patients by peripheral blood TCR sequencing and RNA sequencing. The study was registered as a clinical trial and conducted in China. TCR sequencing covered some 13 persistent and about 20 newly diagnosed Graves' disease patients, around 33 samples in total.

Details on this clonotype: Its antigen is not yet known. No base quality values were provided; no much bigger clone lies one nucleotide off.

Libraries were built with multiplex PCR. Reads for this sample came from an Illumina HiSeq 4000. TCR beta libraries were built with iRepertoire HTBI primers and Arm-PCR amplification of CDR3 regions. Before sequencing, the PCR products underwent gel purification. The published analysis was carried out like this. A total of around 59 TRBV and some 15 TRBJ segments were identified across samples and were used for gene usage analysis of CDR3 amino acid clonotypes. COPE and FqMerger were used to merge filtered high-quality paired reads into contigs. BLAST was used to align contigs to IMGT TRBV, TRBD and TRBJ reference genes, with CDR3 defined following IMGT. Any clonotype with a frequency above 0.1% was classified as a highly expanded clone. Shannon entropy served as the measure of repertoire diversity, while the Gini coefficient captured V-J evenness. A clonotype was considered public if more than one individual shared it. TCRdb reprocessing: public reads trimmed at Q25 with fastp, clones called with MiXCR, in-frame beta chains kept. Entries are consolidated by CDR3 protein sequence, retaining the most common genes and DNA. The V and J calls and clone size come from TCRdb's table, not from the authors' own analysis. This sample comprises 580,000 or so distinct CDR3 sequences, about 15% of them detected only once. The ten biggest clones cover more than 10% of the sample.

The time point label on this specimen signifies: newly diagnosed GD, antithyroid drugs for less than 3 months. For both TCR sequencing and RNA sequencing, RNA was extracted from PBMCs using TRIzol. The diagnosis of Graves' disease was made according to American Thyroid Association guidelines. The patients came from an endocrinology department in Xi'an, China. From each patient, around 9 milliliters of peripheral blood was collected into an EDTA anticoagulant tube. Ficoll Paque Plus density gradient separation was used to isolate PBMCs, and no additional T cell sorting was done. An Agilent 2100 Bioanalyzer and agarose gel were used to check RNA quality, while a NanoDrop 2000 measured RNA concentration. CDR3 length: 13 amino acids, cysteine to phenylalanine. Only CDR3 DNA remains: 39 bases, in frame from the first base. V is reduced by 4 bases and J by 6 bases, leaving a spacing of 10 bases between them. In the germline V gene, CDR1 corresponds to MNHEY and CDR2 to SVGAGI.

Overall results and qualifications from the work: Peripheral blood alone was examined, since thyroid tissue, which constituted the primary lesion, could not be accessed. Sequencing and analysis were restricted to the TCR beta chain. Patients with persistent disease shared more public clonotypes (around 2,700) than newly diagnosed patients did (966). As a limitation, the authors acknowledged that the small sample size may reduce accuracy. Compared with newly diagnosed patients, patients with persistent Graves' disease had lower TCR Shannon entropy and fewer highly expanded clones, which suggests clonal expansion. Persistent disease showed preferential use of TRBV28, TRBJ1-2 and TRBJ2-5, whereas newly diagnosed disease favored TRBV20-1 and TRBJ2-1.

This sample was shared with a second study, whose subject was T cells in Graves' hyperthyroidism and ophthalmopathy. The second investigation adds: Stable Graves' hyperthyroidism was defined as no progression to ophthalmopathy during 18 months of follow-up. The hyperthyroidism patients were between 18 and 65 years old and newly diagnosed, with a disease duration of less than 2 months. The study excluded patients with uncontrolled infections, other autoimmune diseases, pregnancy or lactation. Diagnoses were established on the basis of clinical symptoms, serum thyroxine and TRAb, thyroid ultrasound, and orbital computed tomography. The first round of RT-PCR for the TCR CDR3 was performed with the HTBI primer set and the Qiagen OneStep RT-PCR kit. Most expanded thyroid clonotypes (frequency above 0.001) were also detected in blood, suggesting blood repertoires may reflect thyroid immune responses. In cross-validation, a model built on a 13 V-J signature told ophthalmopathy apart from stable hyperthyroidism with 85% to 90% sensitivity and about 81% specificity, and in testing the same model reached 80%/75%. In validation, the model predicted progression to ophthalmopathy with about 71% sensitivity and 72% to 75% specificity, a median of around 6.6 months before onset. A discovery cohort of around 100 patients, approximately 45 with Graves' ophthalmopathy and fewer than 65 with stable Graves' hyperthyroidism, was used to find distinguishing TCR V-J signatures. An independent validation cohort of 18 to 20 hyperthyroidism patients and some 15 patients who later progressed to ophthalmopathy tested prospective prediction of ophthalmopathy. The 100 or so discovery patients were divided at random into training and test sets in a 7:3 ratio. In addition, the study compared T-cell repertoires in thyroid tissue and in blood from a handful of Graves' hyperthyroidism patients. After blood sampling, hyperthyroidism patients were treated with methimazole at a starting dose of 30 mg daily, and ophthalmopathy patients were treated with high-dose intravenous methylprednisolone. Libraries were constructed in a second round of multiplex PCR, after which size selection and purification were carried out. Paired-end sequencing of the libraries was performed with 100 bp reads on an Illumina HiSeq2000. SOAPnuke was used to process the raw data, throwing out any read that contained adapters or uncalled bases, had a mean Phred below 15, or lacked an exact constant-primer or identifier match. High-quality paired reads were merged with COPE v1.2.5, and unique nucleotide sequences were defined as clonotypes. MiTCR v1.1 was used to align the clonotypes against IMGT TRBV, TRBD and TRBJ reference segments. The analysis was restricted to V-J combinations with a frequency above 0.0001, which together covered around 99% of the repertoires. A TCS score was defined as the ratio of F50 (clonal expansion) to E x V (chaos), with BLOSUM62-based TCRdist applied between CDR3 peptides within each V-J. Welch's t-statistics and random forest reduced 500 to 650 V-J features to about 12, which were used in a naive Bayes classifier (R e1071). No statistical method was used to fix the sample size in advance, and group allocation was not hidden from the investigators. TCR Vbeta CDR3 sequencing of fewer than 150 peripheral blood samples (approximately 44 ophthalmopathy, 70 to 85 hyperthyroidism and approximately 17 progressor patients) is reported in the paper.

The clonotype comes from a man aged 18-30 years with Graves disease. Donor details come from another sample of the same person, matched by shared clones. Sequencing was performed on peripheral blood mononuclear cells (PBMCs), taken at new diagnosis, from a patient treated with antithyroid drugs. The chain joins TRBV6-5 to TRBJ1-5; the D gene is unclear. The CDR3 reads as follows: CASSCGGFQPQHF. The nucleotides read TGTGCCAGCAGTTGCGGCGGTTTTCAGCCCCAGCATTTT.